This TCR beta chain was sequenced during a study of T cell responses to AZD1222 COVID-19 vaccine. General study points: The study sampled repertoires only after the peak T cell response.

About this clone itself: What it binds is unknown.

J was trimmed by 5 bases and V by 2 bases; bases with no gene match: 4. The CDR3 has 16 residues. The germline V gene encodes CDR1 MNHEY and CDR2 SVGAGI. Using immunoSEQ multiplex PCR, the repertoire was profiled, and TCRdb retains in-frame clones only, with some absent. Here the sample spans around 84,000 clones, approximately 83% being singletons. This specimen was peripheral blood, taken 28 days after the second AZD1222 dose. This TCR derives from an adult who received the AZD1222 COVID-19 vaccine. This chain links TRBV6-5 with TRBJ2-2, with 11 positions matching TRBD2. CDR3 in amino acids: CASSYGPSGGTGELFF. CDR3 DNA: TGTGCCAGCAGTTACGGGCCTAGCGGGGGGACCGGGGAGCTGTTTTTT.